A single sample is the source of the 20 T cell receptor beta chains below, sequenced in a study of blood T cell repertoires in COVID-19 (dated by TCRdb to 2018 to 2020). Library construction relied on the immunoSEQ multiplex PCR assay. The table comes from immuneACCESS by way of TCRdb, which keeps in-frame sequences with V and J called. Part of the clones is missing from these tables; in studies checked, under half for an unresolved V gene and the rest for unknown reasons. This sample comprises about 380,000 clones, nearly 90% of them detected only once. Jointly, the top ten make up roughly 6.8% of the sample. Input material: peripheral blood. Receptor source: a man younger than 35 with active or convalescent COVID-19.

J is TRBJ1-4 and V is TRBV28; 9 positions match TRBD1. The CDR3 has 15 residues. V trimming: 3 bases; J trimming: 10 bases; junction bases outside the gene matches: 9. CDR1 MDHEN and CDR2 SYDVKM come from the germline V gene. The CDR3 loop is CASSLLQGAGGKLFF. CDR3 nucleotide sequence: TGTGCCAGCAGTTTGTTACAGGGGGCGGGGGGAAAACTGTTTTTT.

The V gene is TRBV11-1, the J gene TRBJ2-5; maybe TRBD2 (5 bases). The germline V gene encodes CDR1 SGHAT and CDR2 FQDESV (reference sequence). V lost 5 bases and J 5 bases, leaving 12 bases between the germline ends. The CDR3 totals 13 residues. The CDR3 DNA sequence: TGTGCCAGCAGCCCCTCCCGAGGGGAGACCCAGTACTTC. Its translation is CASSPSRGETQYF. The whole variable domain, remainder taken from reference TRBV11-1 and TRBJ2-5, is EAEVAQSPRYKITEKSQAVAFWCDPISGHATLYWYRQILGQGPELLVQFQDESVVDDSQLPKDRFSAERLKGVDSTLKIQPAELGDSAMYLCASSPSRGETQYFGPGTRLLVL.

The V and J genes are TRBV2 and TRBJ1-4; maybe TRBD1 (5 bases). This CDR3 region has 16 residues. Trimming shortened V by 2 bases and J by 5 bases, and 15 bases separated the two germline ends. Germline values: CDR1 SNHLY, CDR2 FYNNEI. CDR3: CASSEREGPGNEKLFF. The CDR3 DNA reads as TGTGCCAGCAGTGAACGGGAGGGGCCGGGGAATGAAAAACTGTTTTTT.

This chain joins TRBV4-1 and TRBJ1-2; D might be TRBD1 (6 bases). Germline values: CDR1 MGHRA, CDR2 YSYEKL. Deletions cut 5 bases from V and 3 bases from J, with 10 bases between. The CDR3 totals 13 residues. This chain's CDR3 is CASSGQLDYGYTF. The CDR3 DNA is TGCGCCAGCAGCGGACAGCTAGACTATGGCTACACCTTC.

CDR3 in DNA: TGTGCCAGCATAGCTGCGGGGGATCCCTACGAGCAGTACTTC. Translated, it gives CASIAAGDPYEQYF. The chain combines TRBV6-6 with TRBJ2-7, with 7 bases matching TRBD2. Trimming cost V 7 bases and J 2 bases; bases outside gene matches: 8. CDR3 length equals 14 residues. CDR1 and CDR2 from the germline V gene are MNHNY and SVGAGI (reference sequence).

This clone is a singleton in its sample. The V call is TRBV27, the J call TRBJ1-1, with 9 bases fitting TRBD1. This CDR3 is 13 amino acids long. Germline trimming cut 0 bases from V and 8 bases from J; bases unmatched to any gene: 1. Germline CDR1 is MNHEY and CDR2 is SMNVEV (reference sequence). CDR3 in amino acids: CASSLSGTGEAFF. In nucleotides, the CDR3 is TGTGCCAGCAGTTTATCTGGGACAGGGGAAGCTTTCTTT.

V usage is TRBV6-2 or TRBV6-3 and J usage is TRBJ1-2; D gene unclear. Germline CDR1 reads MNHEY; CDR2 reads SVGEGT. V dropped 5 bases and J dropped 2 bases, with 6 bases sitting between them. The CDR3 loop spans 12 amino acids. The DNA of the CDR3 is TGTGCCAGCAGTCGCGGGAACTATGGCTACACCTTC. Amino acids: CASSRGNYGYTF.

The CDR3 DNA follows: TGTGCCAGCAGCTTGAGCAACCTCGGCAGGGGGCTGGAGACCCAGTACTTC. Translating it yields CASSLSNLGRGLETQYF. V gene TRBV5-6 combines with J gene TRBJ2-5; TRBD1 matches at 8 bases. The CDR3 loop spans 17 amino acids. With V trimmed by 1 base and J by 5 bases, 13 bases remained unmatched. Germline CDR1 reads SGHDT; CDR2 reads YYEEEE.

The chain links TRBV2 to TRBJ2-1; TRBD2 matches at 9 bases. The germline V gene has CDR1 SNHLY and CDR2 FYNNEI. The trim removed 5 bases at V and 6 bases at J, leaving 2 bases unmatched. CDR3 size: 13 residues. The DNA for the CDR3 is TGTGCCAGCAGTTTAGCGGGAGTCAATGAGCAGTTCTTC. This encodes CASSLAGVNEQFF.

V is TRBV7-9 and J is TRBJ2-1; 12 bases match TRBD2. The CDR3 loop spans 16 amino acids. J gave up 1 base and V 5 bases, and 3 bases lay outside the gene matches. Germline values: CDR1 SEHNR, CDR2 FQNEAQ (reference sequence). CDR3 nucleotides: TGTGCCAGCAGCCCAACTAGCGGGGGGTCCTACAATGAGCAGTTCTTC. This codes for CASSPTSGGSYNEQFF.

J is TRBJ2-7 and V is TRBV30; no definite D call. V was trimmed by 2 bases and J by 2 bases, leaving 10 bases between them. The CDR3 covers 13 residues. Germline CDR1 GTSNPN, CDR2 SVGIG (reference sequence). The CDR3 nucleotides are TGTGCCTGGAGTCTTTATCAGGCCTACGAGCAGTACTTC. Encoded protein: CAWSLYQAYEQYF.

The V gene is TRBV4-3, the J gene TRBJ1-2; D perhaps matches TRBD1 (6 bases). This CDR3 has 15 residues. V lost 1 base, J lost 3 bases, and 12 bases lay in between. Germline V gene lookup returns CDR1 LGHNA and CDR2 YSLEER. CDR3 DNA sequence: TGCGCCAGCAGCCAAGGGACAGAAGTTTACTATGGCTACACCTTC. It encodes CASSQGTEVYYGYTF.

The chain recombines TRBV19 with TRBJ2-7, with TRBD2 matching over 7 bases. Unmatched junction bases numbered 10, after V lost 1 base and J lost 7 bases. Germline V gene data show CDR1 as LNHDA and CDR2 as SQIVND (reference sequence). The CDR3 has 15 amino acids. CDR3 DNA: TGTGCCAGTAGTATAGTGGGCAGCGGGACGGGAGAGCAGTACTTC. This sequence encodes CASSIVGSGTGEQYF.

J is TRBJ1-2 and V is TRBV12-3 or TRBV12-4; D remains ambiguous. Trimming shortened V by 7 bases and J by 7 bases, and 16 bases separated the two germline ends. The length of the CDR3 is 13 residues. CDR3 sequence: CASTNRTVFGYTF. The DNA of the CDR3 is TGTGCCAGCACCAACCGTACAGTTTTTGGCTACACCTTC.

The chain is built from TRBV4-3 and TRBJ2-3; weak D call: TRBD1 (5 bases). From germline, CDR1 is LGHNA and CDR2 YSLEER. The CDR3 covers 15 residues. With 2 bases removed from V and 3 bases from J, the gap between germline ends came to 12 bases. The chain's CDR3 is CASSQFSQGTDTQYF. The CDR3 region has the DNA TGCGCCAGCAGCCAATTTTCGCAGGGAACAGATACGCAGTATTTT.

The V call is TRBV7-8, the J call TRBJ1-1; D uncertain. This CDR3 is built from 15 residues. The germline gives CDR1 SGHVS, CDR2 FQNEAQ. V lost 6 bases, J lost 1 base, and 15 bases lay in between. For the CDR3, the DNA is TGTGCCAGCAGACTAGAATTCGGCAGGAACACTGAAGCTTTCTTT. As protein: CASRLEFGRNTEAFF.

The chain combines TRBV20-1 with TRBJ2-7; D is possibly TRBD1 (6 bases). CDR1 is DFQATT and CDR2 is SNEGSKA in the germline V gene (reference sequence). This CDR3 is built from 15 residues. Trimming shortened V by 3 bases and J by 3 bases, and 18 bases separated the two germline ends. The CDR3 spells CSASGQGPGLYEQYF. CDR3 sequence (DNA): TGCAGTGCTAGTGGGCAGGGGCCAGGTCTCTACGAGCAGTACTTC.

The rearrangement joins TRBV19 to TRBJ1-5; TRBD1 might be the D (5 bases). The V and J ends lost 8 bases and 7 bases respectively, with 21 bases between them. The CDR3 runs 15 residues. The germline V gene has CDR1 LNHDA and CDR2 SQIVND (reference sequence). The CDR3 loop is CASHSISGSRQPQHF. CDR3 DNA sequence: TGTGCCAGTCATAGTATATCAGGGTCCAGACAGCCCCAGCATTTT.

This chain links TRBV27 with TRBJ2-1, with 8 bases lining up with TRBD2. Germline CDR1 and CDR2: MNHEY and SMNVEV (reference sequence). The CDR3 is 14 amino acids. Trimming took 6 bases from V and 8 from J; bases not matched to a gene: 9. The CDR3 here is CASSRGGSPYEQFF. The CDR3 DNA is TGTGCCAGCAGCCGGGGGGGGTCCCCCTATGAGCAGTTCTTC.

The chain has TRBV6-2 or TRBV6-3 and TRBJ1-5; 8 bases align to TRBD1. The V gene end was trimmed by 6 bases and the J gene end by 4 bases; junction bases not matched to a gene: 5. Per the germline V gene, CDR1 is MNHEY and CDR2 is SVGEGT. The CDR3 runs 14 residues. The CDR3 DNA reads TGTGCCAGCAGCCCGACAGGGGTTAATCAGCCCCAGCATTTT. The encoded protein is CASSPTGVNQPQHF.